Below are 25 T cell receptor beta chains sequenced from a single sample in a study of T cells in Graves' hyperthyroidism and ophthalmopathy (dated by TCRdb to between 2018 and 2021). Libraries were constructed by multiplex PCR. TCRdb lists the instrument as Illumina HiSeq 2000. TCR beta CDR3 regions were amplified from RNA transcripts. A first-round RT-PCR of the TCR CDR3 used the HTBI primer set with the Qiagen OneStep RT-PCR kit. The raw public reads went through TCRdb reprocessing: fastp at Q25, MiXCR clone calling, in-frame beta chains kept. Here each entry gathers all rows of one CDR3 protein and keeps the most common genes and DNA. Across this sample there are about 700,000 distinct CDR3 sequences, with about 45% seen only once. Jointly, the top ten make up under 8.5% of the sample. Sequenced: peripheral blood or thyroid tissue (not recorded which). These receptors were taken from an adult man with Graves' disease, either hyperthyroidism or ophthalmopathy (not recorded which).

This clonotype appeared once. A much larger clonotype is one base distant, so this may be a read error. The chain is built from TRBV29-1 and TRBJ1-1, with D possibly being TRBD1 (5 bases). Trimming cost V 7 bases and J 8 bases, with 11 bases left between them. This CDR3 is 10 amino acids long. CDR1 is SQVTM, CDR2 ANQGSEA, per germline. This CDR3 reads CSGGDVEAFF. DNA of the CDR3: TGCAGCGGGGGGGATGTAGAAGCTTTCTTT.

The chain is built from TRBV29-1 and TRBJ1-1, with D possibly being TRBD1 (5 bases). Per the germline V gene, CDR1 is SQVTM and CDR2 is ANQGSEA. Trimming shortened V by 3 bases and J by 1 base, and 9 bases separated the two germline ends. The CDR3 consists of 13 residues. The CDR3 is CSVEWGGNTEAFF. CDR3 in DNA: TGCAGCGTTGAGTGGGGCGGGAACACTGAAGCTTTCTTT.

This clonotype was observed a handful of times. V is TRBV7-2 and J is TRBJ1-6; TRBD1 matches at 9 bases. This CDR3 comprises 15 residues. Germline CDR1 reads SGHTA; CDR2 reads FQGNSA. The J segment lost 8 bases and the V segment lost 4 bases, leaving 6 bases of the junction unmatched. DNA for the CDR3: TGTGCCAGCAGCTCCGGGACAGGGATCGATTCACCCCTCCACTTT. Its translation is CASSSGTGIDSPLHF. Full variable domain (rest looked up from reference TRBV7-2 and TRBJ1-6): GAGVSQSPSNKVTEKGKDVELRCDPISGHTALYWYRQSLGQGLEFLIYFQGNSAPDKSGLPSDRFSAERTGGSVSTLTIQRTQQEDSAVYLCASSSGTGIDSPLHFGNGTRLTVT.

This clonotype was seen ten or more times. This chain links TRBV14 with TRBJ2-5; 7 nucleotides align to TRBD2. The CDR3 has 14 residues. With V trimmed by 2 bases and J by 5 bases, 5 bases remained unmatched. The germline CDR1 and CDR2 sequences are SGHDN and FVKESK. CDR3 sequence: CASSQREGAETQYF. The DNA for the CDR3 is TGTGCCAGCAGCCAAAGGGAGGGTGCCGAGACCCAGTACTTC.

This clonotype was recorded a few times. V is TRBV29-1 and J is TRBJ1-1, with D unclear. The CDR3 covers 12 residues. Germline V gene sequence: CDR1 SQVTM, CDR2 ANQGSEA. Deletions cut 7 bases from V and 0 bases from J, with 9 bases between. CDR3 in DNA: TGCAGCGCACAGAAGTTGAACACTGAAGCTTTCTTT. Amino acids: CSAQKLNTEAFF.

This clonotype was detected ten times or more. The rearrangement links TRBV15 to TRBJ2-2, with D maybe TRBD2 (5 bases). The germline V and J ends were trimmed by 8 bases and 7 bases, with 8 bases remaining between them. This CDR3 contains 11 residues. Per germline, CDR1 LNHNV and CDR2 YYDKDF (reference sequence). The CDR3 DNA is TGTGCCACCGAGGGCCACGGGGAGCTGTTTTTT. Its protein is CATEGHGELFF.

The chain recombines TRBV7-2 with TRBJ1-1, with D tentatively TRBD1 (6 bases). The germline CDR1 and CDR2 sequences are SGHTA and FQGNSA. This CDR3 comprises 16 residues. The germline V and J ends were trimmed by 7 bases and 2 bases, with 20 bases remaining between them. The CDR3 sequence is CASTQGSWGLNTEAFF. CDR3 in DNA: TGTGCCAGCACCCAAGGCAGTTGGGGGCTAAACACTGAAGCTTTCTTT. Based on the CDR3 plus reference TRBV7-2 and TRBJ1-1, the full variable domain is GAGVSQSPSNKVTEKGKDVELRCDPISGHTALYWYRQSLGQGLEFLIYFQGNSAPDKSGLPSDRFSAERTGGSVSTLTIQRTQQEDSAVYLCASTQGSWGLNTEAFFGQGTRLTVV.

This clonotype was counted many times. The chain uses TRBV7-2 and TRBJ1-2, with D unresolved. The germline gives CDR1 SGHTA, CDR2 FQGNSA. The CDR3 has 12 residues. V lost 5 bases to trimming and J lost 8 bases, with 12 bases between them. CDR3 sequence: CASSPVGVGYTF. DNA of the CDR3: TGTGCCAGCAGCCCGGTCGGGGTAGGCTACACCTTC. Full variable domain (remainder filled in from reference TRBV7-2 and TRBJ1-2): GAGVSQSPSNKVTEKGKDVELRCDPISGHTALYWYRQSLGQGLEFLIYFQGNSAPDKSGLPSDRFSAERTGGSVSTLTIQRTQQEDSAVYLCASSPVGVGYTFGSGTRLTVV.

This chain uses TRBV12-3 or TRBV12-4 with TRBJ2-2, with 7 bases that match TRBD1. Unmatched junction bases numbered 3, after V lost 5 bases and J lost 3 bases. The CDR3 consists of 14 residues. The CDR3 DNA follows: TGTGCCAGCAGTAAGACAGGGCACACCGGGGAGCTGTTTTTT. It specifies CASSKTGHTGELFF.

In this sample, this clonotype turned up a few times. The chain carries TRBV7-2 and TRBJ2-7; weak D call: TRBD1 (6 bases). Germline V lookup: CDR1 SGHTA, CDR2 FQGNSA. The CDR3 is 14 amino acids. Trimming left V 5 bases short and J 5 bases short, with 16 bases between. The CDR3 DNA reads TGTGCCAGCAGCCCCCCCCAGGGGACGGACGAGCAGTACTTC. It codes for CASSPPQGTDEQYF.

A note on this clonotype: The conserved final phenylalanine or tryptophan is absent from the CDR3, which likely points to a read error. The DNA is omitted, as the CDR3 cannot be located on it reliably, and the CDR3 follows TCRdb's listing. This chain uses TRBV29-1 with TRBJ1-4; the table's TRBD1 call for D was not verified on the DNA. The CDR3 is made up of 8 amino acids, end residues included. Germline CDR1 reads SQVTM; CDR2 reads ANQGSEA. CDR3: CSVEDGAG.

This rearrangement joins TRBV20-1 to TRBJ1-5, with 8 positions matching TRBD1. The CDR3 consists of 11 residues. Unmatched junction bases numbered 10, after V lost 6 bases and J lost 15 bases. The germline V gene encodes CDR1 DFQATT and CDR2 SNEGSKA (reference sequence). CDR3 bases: TGCAGTGCCTGGACAGGGCCCTCGTTGCATTTT. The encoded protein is CSAWTGPSLHF.

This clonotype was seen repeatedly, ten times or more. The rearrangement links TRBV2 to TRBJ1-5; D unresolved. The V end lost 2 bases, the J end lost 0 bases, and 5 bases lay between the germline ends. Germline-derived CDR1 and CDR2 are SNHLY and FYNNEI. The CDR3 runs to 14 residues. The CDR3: CASSEQDSNQPQHF. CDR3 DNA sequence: TGTGCCAGCAGTGAACAGGATAGCAATCAGCCCCAGCATTTT.

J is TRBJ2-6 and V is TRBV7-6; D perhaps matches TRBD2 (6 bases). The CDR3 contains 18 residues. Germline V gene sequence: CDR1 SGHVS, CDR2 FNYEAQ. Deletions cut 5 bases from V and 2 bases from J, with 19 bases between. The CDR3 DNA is TGTGCCAGCAGCCAGCGGTGGGGGGAAGCGGCTGGGGCCAACGTCCTGACTTTC. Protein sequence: CASSQRWGEAAGANVLTF. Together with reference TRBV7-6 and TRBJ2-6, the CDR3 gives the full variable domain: GAGVSQSPRYKVTKRGQDVALRCDPISGHVSLYWYRQALGQGPEFLTYFNYEAQQDKSGLPNDRFSAERPEGSISTLTIQRTEQRDSAMYRCASSQRWGEAAGANVLTFGAGSRLTVL.

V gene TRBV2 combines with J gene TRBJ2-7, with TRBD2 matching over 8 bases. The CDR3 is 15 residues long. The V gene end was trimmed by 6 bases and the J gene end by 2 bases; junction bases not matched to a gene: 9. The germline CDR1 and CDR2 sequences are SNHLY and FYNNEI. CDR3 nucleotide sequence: TGTGCCAGCAGCAGTCTGGGCGGGAGGACCTACGAGCAGTACTTC. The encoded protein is CASSSLGGRTYEQYF.

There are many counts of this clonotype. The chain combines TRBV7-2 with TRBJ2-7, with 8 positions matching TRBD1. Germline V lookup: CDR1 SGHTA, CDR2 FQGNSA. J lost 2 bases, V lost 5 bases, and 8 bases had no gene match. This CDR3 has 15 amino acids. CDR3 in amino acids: CASSPTGTGPYEQYF. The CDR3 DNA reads TGTGCCAGCAGCCCAACCGGGACAGGACCCTACGAGCAGTACTTC.

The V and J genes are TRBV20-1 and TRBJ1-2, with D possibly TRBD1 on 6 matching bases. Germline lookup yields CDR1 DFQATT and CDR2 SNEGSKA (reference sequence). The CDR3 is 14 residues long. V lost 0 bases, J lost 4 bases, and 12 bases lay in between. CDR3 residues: CSARDLPGAYGYTF. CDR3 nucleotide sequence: TGCAGTGCTAGAGATCTCCCAGGGGCCTATGGCTACACCTTC.

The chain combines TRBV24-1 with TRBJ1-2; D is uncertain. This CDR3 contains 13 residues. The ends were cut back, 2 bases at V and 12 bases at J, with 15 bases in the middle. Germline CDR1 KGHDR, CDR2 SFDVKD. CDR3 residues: CATSDSASSGNTF. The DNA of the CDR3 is TGTGCCACCAGTGATTCGGCATCCTCTGGAAACACCTTC.

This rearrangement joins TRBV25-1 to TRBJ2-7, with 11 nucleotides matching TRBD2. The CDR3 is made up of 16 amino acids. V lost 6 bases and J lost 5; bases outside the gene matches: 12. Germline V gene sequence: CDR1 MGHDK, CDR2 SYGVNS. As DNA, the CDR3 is TGTGCCAGCAGCCCCGAGGCTAGCGGGAGGACCAACGAGCAGTACTTC. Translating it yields CASSPEASGRTNEQYF.

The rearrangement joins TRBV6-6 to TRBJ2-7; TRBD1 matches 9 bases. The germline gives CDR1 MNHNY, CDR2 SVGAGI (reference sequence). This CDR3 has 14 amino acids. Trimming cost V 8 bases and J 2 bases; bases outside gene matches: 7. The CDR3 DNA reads TGTGCCAGCGAAAGGGACAGGGTTACCTACGAGCAGTACTTC. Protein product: CASERDRVTYEQYF.

The CDR3 DNA sequence: TGTGCCATCAGTGAGTCCGGGACAGATACGCAGTATTTT. This gives the protein CAISESGTDTQYF. The chain combines TRBV10-3 with TRBJ2-3; the D is unclear. There are 13 residues in the CDR3. In germline, CDR1 is ENHRY, CDR2 SYGVKD. V lost 0 bases and J lost 3, with 4 bases in between.

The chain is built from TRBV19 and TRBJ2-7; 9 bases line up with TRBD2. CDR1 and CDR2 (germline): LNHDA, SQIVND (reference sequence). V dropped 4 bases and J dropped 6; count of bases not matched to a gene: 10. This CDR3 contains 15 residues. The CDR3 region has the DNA TGTGCCAGTAGTAGTCAAGCGGGAGGCCTCTCCGAGCAGTACTTC. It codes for CASSSQAGGLSEQYF.

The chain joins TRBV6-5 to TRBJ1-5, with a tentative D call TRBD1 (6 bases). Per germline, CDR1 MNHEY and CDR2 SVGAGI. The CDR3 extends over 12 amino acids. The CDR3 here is CDRRQVDQPQHF. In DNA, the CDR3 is TGTGACCGCAGACAGGTCGATCAGCCCCAGCATTTT.

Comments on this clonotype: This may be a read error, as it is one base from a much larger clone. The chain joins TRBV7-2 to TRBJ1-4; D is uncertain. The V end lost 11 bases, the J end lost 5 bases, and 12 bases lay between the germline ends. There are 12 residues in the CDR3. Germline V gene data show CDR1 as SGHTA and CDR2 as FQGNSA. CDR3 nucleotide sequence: TGTGCCGGCGGGGATACGAATGAAAAACTGTTTTTT. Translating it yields CAGGDTNEKLFF. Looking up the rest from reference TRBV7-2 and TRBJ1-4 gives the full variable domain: GAGVSQSPSNKVTEKGKDVELRCDPISGHTALYWYRQSLGQGLEFLIYFQGNSAPDKSGLPSDRFSAERTGGSVSTLTIQRTQQEDSAVYLCAGGDTNEKLFFGSGTQLSVL.

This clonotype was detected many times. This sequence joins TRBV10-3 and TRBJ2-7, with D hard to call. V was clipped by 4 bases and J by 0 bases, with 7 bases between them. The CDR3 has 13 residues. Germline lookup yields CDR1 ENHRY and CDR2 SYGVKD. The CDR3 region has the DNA TGTGCCATCAGTGTTGAGAGCTCCTACGAGCAGTACTTC. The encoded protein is CAISVESSYEQYF.